The 2 T cell receptor beta chains given below trace back to one sample, sequenced in a study of CD8 T cells in Susac syndrome. Reverse transcription of roughly 0.45 to 1 ug RNA was performed with random hexamers. TCRdb reprocessed the immunoSEQ multiplex PCR reads with MiXCR, giving one entry per CDR3 protein. There are approximately 280,000 distinct CDR3 sequences in the sample; roughly 81% occur only once, and about 0.11% lies in the top ten. The sequenced sample was CD8+ T cells from PBMCs. These receptors were taken from a human donor with multiple sclerosis.

The chain couples TRBV5-5 to TRBJ2-5; 8 bases match TRBD1. Germline trimming cut 0 bases from V and 5 bases from J; bases unmatched to any gene: 6. Germline assignment: CDR1 SGHKS and CDR2 YYEKEE (reference sequence). This CDR3 contains 15 residues. CDR3 DNA sequence: TGTGCCAGCAGCTTGGGGACAGGGAAGGGGGAGACCCAGTACTTC. Protein: CASSLGTGKGETQYF. The complete variable domain, with remaining parts taken from reference TRBV5-5 and TRBJ2-5, reads DAGVTQSPTHLIKTRGQQVTLRCSPISGHKSVSWYQQVLGQGPQFIFQYYEKEERGRGNFPDRFSARQFPNYSSELNVNALLLGDSALYLCASSLGTGKGETQYFGPGTRLLVL.

The CDR3 region has the DNA TGCAGTGCGAAGAGGTTGAACACTGAAGCTTTCTTT. The encoded protein is CSAKRLNTEAFF. The chain recombines TRBV20-1 with TRBJ1-1; D not certain. The CDR3 is 12 amino acids. Per germline, CDR1 DFQATT and CDR2 SNEGSKA (reference sequence). V gave up 6 bases and J gave up 0 bases, with 8 bases separating them.